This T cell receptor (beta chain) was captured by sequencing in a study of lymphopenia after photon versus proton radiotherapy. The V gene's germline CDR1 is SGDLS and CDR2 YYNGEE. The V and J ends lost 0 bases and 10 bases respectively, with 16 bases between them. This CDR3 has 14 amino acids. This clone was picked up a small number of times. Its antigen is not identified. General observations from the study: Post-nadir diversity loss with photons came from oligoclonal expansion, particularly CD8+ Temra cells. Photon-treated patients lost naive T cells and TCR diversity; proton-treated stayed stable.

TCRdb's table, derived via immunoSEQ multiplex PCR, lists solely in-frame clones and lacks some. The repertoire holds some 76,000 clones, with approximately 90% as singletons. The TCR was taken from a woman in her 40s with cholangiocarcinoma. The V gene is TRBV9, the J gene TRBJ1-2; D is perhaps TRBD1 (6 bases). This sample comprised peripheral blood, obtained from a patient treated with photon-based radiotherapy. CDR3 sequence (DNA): TGTGCCAGCAGCGTAGCTGGTAGGGGGAGAGACTACACCTTC. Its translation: CASSVAGRGRDYTF.